The 10 T cell receptor beta chains given below trace back to one sample, sequenced in a study of cytomegalovirus exposure and HLA in healthy donors. With 60 Vbeta and 13 Jbeta primers, the PCR was carried out. The data were produced by immunoSEQ multiplex PCR, yet TCRdb's version contains in-frame clones alone and is incomplete. The table lists approximately 160,000 clones, 65% to 70% of them singletons. The specimen was PBMCs. The receptors were sampled from a woman between 18 and 29 years old in good health and CMV-seropositive.

The CDR3 DNA reads as TGTGCCAGCAACCCGGGACAGGGGTACAATGAGCAGTTCTTC. It yields the protein CASNPGQGYNEQFF. V is TRBV2 and J is TRBJ2-1; the match to TRBD1 covers 10 bases. The CDR3 extends over 14 amino acids. With V trimmed by 7 bases and J by 4 bases, 4 bases remained unmatched. Germline V lookup: CDR1 SNHLY, CDR2 FYNNEI.

This clone showed up just a few times. The chain recombines TRBV7-9 with TRBJ2-5; D is perhaps TRBD1 (6 bases). The CDR3 loop spans 16 amino acids. Germline CDR1 and CDR2: SEHNR and FQNEAQ (reference sequence). The V and J ends lost 1 base and 4 bases respectively, with 16 bases between them. The CDR3 loop reads CASSLGGRRGGETQYF. In DNA, the CDR3 is TGTGCCAGCAGCTTAGGGGGGAGAAGAGGGGGAGAGACCCAGTACTTC.

The chain recombines TRBV5-8 with TRBJ2-7; no definite D call. Trimming removed 4 bases at V and 2 bases at J, with 4 bases between. Germline CDR1 reads SGHTS; CDR2 reads YDEGEE. The CDR3 sequence is 11 residues long. The CDR3 DNA sequence: TGTGCCAGCAGCCGTACCTACGAGCAGTACTTC. This translates into CASSRTYEQYF.

The rearrangement links TRBV7-9 to TRBJ2-7; D is ambiguous. Germline assignment: CDR1 SEHNR and CDR2 FQNEAQ (reference sequence). Trimming pared 1 base from V and 5 bases from J, leaving 9 bases between. This CDR3 spans 13 amino acids. The CDR3 DNA follows: TGTGCCAGCAGCTTAGGAGGCAAGGACGAGCAGTACTTC. Its protein product is CASSLGGKDEQYF. Full variable domain (outside the CDR3, taken from reference TRBV7-9 and TRBJ2-7): DTGVSQNPRHKITKRGQNVTFRCDPISEHNRLYWYRQTLGQGPEFLTYFQNEAQLEKSRLLSDRFSAERPKGSFSTLEIQRTEQGDSAMYLCASSLGGKDEQYFGPGTRLTVT.

The chain carries TRBV4-3 and TRBJ1-2, with D maybe TRBD1 (5 bases). Germline lookup yields CDR1 LGHNA and CDR2 YSLEER. Trimming shortened V by 0 bases and J by 0 bases, and 8 bases separated the two germline ends. The CDR3 has 15 residues. CDR3 sequence reads: CASSQDRGTNYGYTF. The DNA of the CDR3 is TGCGCCAGCAGCCAAGATCGGGGGACTAACTATGGCTACACCTTC.

CDR3 region: CASGRDTSDTEAFF. The DNA for the CDR3 is TGTGCCAGCGGACGGGACACCTCGGACACTGAAGCTTTCTTT. The gene calls are TRBV4-2 and TRBJ1-1; TRBD1 might be the D (6 bases). This CDR3 has 14 residues. Germline CDR1 and CDR2: LGHNA and YNFKEQ. Trimming took off 8 bases at V and 3 bases at J, with 16 bases between the two ends.

V is TRBV19 and J is TRBJ2-7; TRBD2 might be the D (5 bases). Trimming stripped 3 bases from V and 2 bases from J, with 11 bases between. Germline loops: CDR1 LNHDA, CDR2 SQIVND (reference sequence). The CDR3 is 14 residues long. The CDR3: CASSMGVVAYEQYF. CDR3 nucleotides: TGTGCCAGTAGTATGGGAGTAGTCGCCTACGAGCAGTACTTC.

The V call is TRBV10-1, the J call TRBJ2-5; 11 bases fit TRBD2. The J segment lost 3 bases and the V segment lost 0 bases, leaving 3 bases of the junction unmatched. CDR1 is WNHNN, CDR2 SYGVQD, per germline (reference sequence). The CDR3 is 16 residues long. CDR3 amino acids: CASSESTSGREETQYF. Here the CDR3 DNA reads TGCGCCAGCAGTGAGTCCACTAGCGGGAGAGAAGAGACCCAGTACTTC.

In this sample, this clone turned up once. The same CDR3 is also encoded by other DNA sequences in this sample. The chain combines TRBV27 with TRBJ2-1, with D tentatively TRBD1 (6 bases). Looked up from germline, CDR1 is MNHEY and CDR2 is SMNVEV (reference sequence). The CDR3 has 13 amino acids. V was clipped by 2 bases and J by 10 bases, with 12 bases between them. The CDR3 here is CASSLLLDREQFF. In DNA form, the CDR3 reads TGTGCCAGCAGTTTACTTCTTGACAGGGAGCAGTTCTTC.

The chain combines TRBV27 with TRBJ1-4; TRBD1 aligns across 7 bases. J gave up 5 bases and V 5 bases, and 2 bases lay outside the gene matches. Germline V lookup: CDR1 MNHEY, CDR2 SMNVEV (reference sequence). CDR3 length: 13 residues. The CDR3 DNA is TGTGCCAGCAGTAAGACAGGGAATGAAAAACTGTTTTTT. It is translated as CASSKTGNEKLFF.